A single sample is the source of the 15 T cell receptor beta chains below, sequenced in a study of cytomegalovirus exposure and HLA in healthy donors. Primers: 60 Vbeta forward and 13 Jbeta reverse. The table came from immunoSEQ multiplex PCR; TCRdb's copy has only in-frame clones and leaves some out. Here the sample spans 130,000 or so clones, about three quarters being singletons. The specimen was PBMCs. The receptors stem from a female donor in good health and CMV-seropositive.

The CDR3 loop reads CASSSQQERGSPLHF. The CDR3 DNA reads as TGTGCCAGCAGCTCCCAACAGGAAAGGGGTTCACCCCTCCACTTT. The chain has TRBV9 and TRBJ1-6; perhaps TRBD1 as D (5 bases). Germline assignment: CDR1 SGDLS and CDR2 YYNGEE. The ends were cut back, 4 bases at V and 9 bases at J, with 17 bases in the middle. The CDR3 sequence is 15 residues long.

V is TRBV28 and J is TRBJ2-5; tentative D call: TRBD2 (6 bases). The length of the CDR3 is 12 residues. Germline V CDR1 and CDR2: MDHEN, SYDVKM. Trimming stripped 7 bases from V and 5 bases from J, with 11 bases between. CDR3 loop: CASNWGRETQYF. CDR3 DNA: TGTGCCAGCAACTGGGGGAGGGAGACCCAGTACTTC. Supplemented by reference TRBV28 and TRBJ2-5, the full variable domain reads DVKVTQSSRYLVKRTGEKVFLECVQDMDHENMFWYRQDPGLGLRLIYFSYDVKMKEKGDIPEGYSVSREKKERFSLILESASTNQTSMYLCASNWGRETQYFGPGTRLLVL.

The chain combines TRBV2 with TRBJ2-1; 13 nucleotides align to TRBD2. Trimming cost V 6 bases and J 5 bases; bases outside gene matches: 7. The germline CDR1 and CDR2 sequences are SNHLY and FYNNEI. The CDR3 covers 16 residues. The CDR3 sequence is CASSSGLAGANNEQFF. The CDR3 coding sequence is TGTGCCAGCAGCTCCGGACTAGCGGGAGCCAACAATGAGCAGTTCTTC.

The rearrangement uses TRBV6-5 and TRBJ2-1; 10 bases fit TRBD1. The germline V gene has CDR1 MNHEY and CDR2 SVGAGI. Trimming removed 4 bases from V and 6 bases from J; junction bases left unmatched: 6. This CDR3 has 15 amino acids. CDR3 nucleotides: TGTGCCAGCAGTTCCCGGACAGGGGGGTTCAATGAGCAGTTCTTC. Translation gives CASSSRTGGFNEQFF.

The V and J genes are TRBV25-1 and TRBJ2-3; unclear D gene. This CDR3 has 13 residues. The germline CDR1 and CDR2 sequences are MGHDK and SYGVNS. V was cut by 3 bases and J by 2 bases, with 6 bases left in between. This CDR3 reads CASSDSPTDTQYF. CDR3 nucleotide sequence: TGTGCCAGCAGTGATAGTCCCACAGATACGCAGTATTTT.

This clone was counted only a few times. The chain recombines TRBV2 with TRBJ1-2; 7 bases map to TRBD1. The trim removed 3 bases at V and 7 bases at J, leaving 11 bases unmatched. There are 15 residues in the CDR3. The germline V gene encodes CDR1 SNHLY and CDR2 FYNNEI. CDR3 loop: CASSEGDRALSGYTF. The CDR3 DNA sequence: TGTGCCAGCAGTGAGGGAGACAGGGCCTTATCTGGCTACACCTTC.

J is TRBJ2-5 and V is TRBV5-1; 9 nucleotides align to TRBD1. The CDR3 totals 16 residues. V trimming: 4 bases; J trimming: 4 bases; junction bases outside the gene matches: 11. Per the germline V gene, CDR1 is SGHRS and CDR2 is YFSETQ. The CDR3 DNA reads TGCGCCAGCAGCAACGGACAGGGGCTAATGGGAGAGACCCAGTACTTC. Translation gives CASSNGQGLMGETQYF.

The chain employs TRBV25-1 and TRBJ1-5, with 7 bases identical to TRBD1. This CDR3 is built from 13 residues. The germline CDR1 and CDR2 sequences are MGHDK and SYGVNS. With V trimmed by 9 bases and J by 3 bases, 5 bases remained unmatched. CDR3 amino acids: CASQDRTNQPQHF. The CDR3 DNA follows: TGTGCCAGTCAGGACAGGACCAATCAGCCCCAGCATTTT.

Points on this clone: This specimen includes other DNA sequences encoding the same CDR3. This chain joins TRBV6-1 and TRBJ2-7; the match to TRBD2 covers 10 bases. The CDR3 sequence is 13 residues long. Trimming removed 6 bases from V and 5 bases from J; junction bases left unmatched: 4. In germline, CDR1 is MNHNS, CDR2 SASEGT. CDR3 bases: TGTGCCAGCAGAGCGGGGGGGCCCGACGAGCAGTACTTC. Translated: CASRAGGPDEQYF.

The V and J genes are TRBV6-6 and TRBJ1-2; no firm D call. The length of the CDR3 is 14 residues. Trimming pared 2 bases from V and 1 base from J, leaving 8 bases between. Germline V lookup: CDR1 MNHNY, CDR2 SVGAGI (reference sequence). DNA of the CDR3: TGTGCCAGCAGTTACGCCGCAGTTAACTATGGCTACACCTTC. Translating it yields CASSYAAVNYGYTF.

J is TRBJ2-1 and V is TRBV25-1; TRBD1 matches 8 bases. Germline V lookup: CDR1 MGHDK, CDR2 SYGVNS. The CDR3 has 17 residues. The V gene end was trimmed by 3 bases and the J gene end by 5 bases; junction bases not matched to a gene: 12. CDR3 nucleotide sequence: TGTGCCAGCAGTGATTTCCCGACAGGGGCAAGCGACAATGAGCAGTTCTTC. The encoded protein is CASSDFPTGASDNEQFF.

V and J are TRBV5-4 and TRBJ2-5; D possibly corresponds to TRBD2 (6 bases). CDR3 size: 13 residues. V lost 4 bases, J lost 2 bases, and 9 bases lay in between. From germline, CDR1 is SGHNT and CDR2 YYREEE (reference sequence). CDR3 sequence reads: CASSTGLQETQYF. The CDR3 bases are TGTGCCAGCAGCACCGGACTACAAGAGACCCAGTACTTC.

The chain carries TRBV15 and TRBJ2-4; tentatively, D is TRBD2 (5 bases). Germline V gives CDR1 LNHNV, CDR2 YYDKDF (reference sequence). The V and J ends lost 3 bases and 0 bases respectively, with 9 bases between them. CDR3 length: 15 residues. This CDR3 is CATSSPGRAKNIQYF. The CDR3 DNA sequence: TGTGCCACCAGCAGCCCTGGGAGAGCCAAAAACATTCAGTACTTC.

This chain connects TRBV7-8 to TRBJ2-7; weak D call: TRBD2 (6 bases). The V end lost 5 bases, the J end lost 2 bases, and 22 bases lay between the germline ends. Germline assignment: CDR1 SGHVS and CDR2 FQNEAQ. This CDR3 contains 17 residues. CDR3 sequence: CASSLRLAGHQPYEQYF. DNA of the CDR3: TGTGCCAGCAGCCTCCGGCTCGCGGGGCACCAGCCCTACGAGCAGTACTTC.

The gene calls are TRBV2 and TRBJ2-2; no clear D. This CDR3 region has 14 residues. From germline, CDR1 is SNHLY and CDR2 FYNNEI. Deletions cut 2 bases from V and 2 bases from J, with 6 bases between. CDR3 protein: CASSELVNTGELFF. CDR3 sequence (DNA): TGTGCCAGCAGTGAACTAGTCAACACCGGGGAGCTGTTTTTT. Full variable domain (rest looked up from reference TRBV2 and TRBJ2-2): EPEVTQTPSHQVTQMGQEVILRCVPISNHLYFYWYRQILGQKVEFLVSFYNNEISEKSEIFDDQFSVERPDGSNFTLKIRSTKLEDSAMYFCASSELVNTGELFFGEGSRLTVL.